Detailed here is one T cell receptor (beta chain). Its target antigen remains unknown. No quality values exist for individual bases; no much larger clone is one base distant. These data belong to a study of blood T cells in healthy people across ages (dated by TCRdb to the mid-2010s). Broadly, across the study: Template switching captured roughly one uniquely barcoded TCR beta cDNA molecule per two T cells in model experiments. The study measured age-related changes in TCR beta repertoire diversity using deep sequencing normalized with unique cDNA molecular identifiers. The donors were split into four age groups: young (average about 15 years), middle-aged (39), aged (more than 60) and long-lived (over 80). To avoid experimental bias, donors of different ages were spread randomly across the sequencing lanes. For two donors (one aged 18 to 30 and one aged 80 or older), the study analyzed two additional independent replicas of 1 million unique cDNA reads from the same blood draw. The research as a whole found: Because profiling used bulk unsorted PBMCs, naive and antigen-experienced compartments could not be compared conclusively. A strong correlation was found between observed TCR beta diversity and the percentage of naive T cells measured by flow cytometry. Estimates of total diversity based on one million sequenced T cells were regarded as lower bounds and as underestimates. Because donor CMV infection status was unknown, age-related changes in expanded clonotypes were potentially confounded. Compared with the aged group, more naive CD4+ T cells, fewer expanded clones and increased TCR diversity were shown by the long-lived group, suggesting age selection. As age increased, observed TCR beta diversity per million T cells dropped in a roughly linear way, and a significant reduction was already evident by age 40.

Libraries were constructed by 5' RACE. The reads were generated on an Illumina HiSeq 2500. A second PCR of roughly 7 to 11 cycles was performed with a sample-barcoded 5' primer and a J-beta primer mix. A unique molecular identifier was introduced onto each TCR beta cDNA molecule by a template-switch 5' adaptor carrying 12 random nucleotides. Each sample yielded at least 2.5 million CDR3-containing paired-end reads. First-strand cDNA was synthesized from all RNA with the Mint cDNA synthesis kit, primed by a TRBC-specific oligonucleotide. After uracil-DNA glycosylase treatment, a first 18-cycle PCR used universal primers M1SS and BC2_uni_R on all cDNA. Regarding the original processing steps: Normalization of each sample was performed by random selection of 1 million high-quality reads, each carrying a distinct molecular identifier. Instead of being binned into consensus sequences, reads that shared molecular identifiers were thrown out. MiTCR, with a Q25 quality threshold and the strictest error-elimination algorithm, was used for CDR3 identification, clonotype clustering and error correction. A nonparametric unseen species model with Euler transformation was used to estimate lower-bound total TCR beta diversity. The public reads were quality trimmed at Q25 with fastp and then assembled into clones with MiXCR by TCRdb, keeping productive beta chains. Each CDR3 protein appears once, grouped with its most common genes and DNA. The V and J calls follow TCRdb's processing rather than the paper's. The sample table contains about 1.1 million distinct CDR3 sequences; only one count was recorded for roughly two fifths of them. In total, the top ten clones hold around 14% of the sample.

The donors were 40 or so Caucasian individuals from Russia, aged about 6 to 95 years, who were systemically healthy. Ten milliliters of peripheral blood were drawn from each donor into EDTA-treated Vacutainer tubes. Ficoll-Paque density-gradient centrifugation was used to isolate PBMCs, with at least 7 million obtained per sample. Total RNA, at least 5 micrograms per sample, was extracted from PBMCs with Trizol reagent. The percentages of naive CD45RAhigh/CD27high T cells were determined by flow cytometry on a PBMC aliquot from every donor. V loses 0 bases, J loses 3 bases, and the germline ends lie 13 bases apart. The germline V gene encodes CDR1 SGHVS and CDR2 FQNEAQ. The CDR3 runs 16 residues from the cysteine to the phenylalanine. Solely the CDR3 DNA is kept, with 48 bases framed from the first base.

The chain is assembled from TRBV7-8 and TRBJ2-3; TRBD1 is a possible D gene, resting on 6 matching bases. The TCR comes from a man younger than 35 in good health. The sequenced sample consisted of blood. At the DNA level, the sequence is TGTGCCAGCAGCTTAGCTGGGGCAGGGGCTACAGATACGCAGTATTTT. It translates to CASSLAGAGATDTQYF.